A single sample gave rise to the 22 T cell receptor beta chains below, sequenced in a study of T cell repertoires in cytomegalovirus infection. TCRdb ran MiXCR on the reads and lists one entry per CDR3 protein. Among 200,000 or so distinct CDR3 sequences, roughly a fifth were seen once, and the ten largest hold around 2.7%. Sequenced material: PBMCs. These receptors all come from a human donor in good health (CMV status not recorded). Some clones in this sample may be carry-over from other donors' samples.

V and J are TRBV12-3 or TRBV12-4 and TRBJ2-1, with 9 nucleotides matching TRBD1. J gave up 4 bases and V 1 base, and 8 bases lay outside the gene matches. The CDR3 is 17 amino acids. The CDR3 DNA reads TGTGCCAGCAGTTTAGGGACCGGGACAGGGTATTACAATGAGCAGTTCTTC. This gives the protein CASSLGTGTGYYNEQFF.

At least ten counts were recorded for this clonotype. V gene TRBV27 combines with J gene TRBJ1-2, with 8 nucleotides matching TRBD1. V gave up 2 bases and J gave up 8 bases; unmatched junction bases: 7. Germline values: CDR1 MNHEY, CDR2 SMNVEV (reference sequence). CDR3 size: 14 residues. CDR3 bases: TGTGCCAGCAGTTTAAACAGGGGGATCCAAGGCTACACCTTC. Its translation: CASSLNRGIQGYTF.

The chain has TRBV30 and TRBJ1-2; no clear D gene. CDR1 GTSNPN and CDR2 SVGIG come from the germline V gene (reference sequence). V gave up 5 bases and J gave up 2 bases, with 12 bases separating them. CDR3 length: 13 residues. The CDR3 DNA reads as TGTGCCTGGGGTCCGCAAAAGAACTATGGCTACACCTTC. Translating gives CAWGPQKNYGYTF.

This clonotype appeared many times. The chain recombines TRBV11-2 with TRBJ2-5; D remains ambiguous. CDR1 is SGHAT, CDR2 FQNNGV, per germline. This CDR3 is 13 amino acids long. Deletions cut 7 bases from V and 4 bases from J, with 13 bases between. CDR3 DNA sequence: TGTGCCAGCACCTTTGGGTTAGGAGAGACCCAGTACTTC. It codes for CASTFGLGETQYF. The full variable domain, completed using reference TRBV11-2 and TRBJ2-5, is EAGVAQSPRYKIIEKRQSVAFWCNPISGHATLYWYQQILGQGPKLLIQFQNNGVVDDSQLPKDRFSAERLKGVDSTLKIQPAKLEDSAVYLCASTFGLGETQYFGPGTRLLVL.

The chain combines TRBV10-3 with TRBJ2-1; D is uncertain. The CDR3 sequence is 14 residues long. The germline CDR1 and CDR2 sequences are ENHRY and SYGVKD. V was clipped by 7 bases and J by 0 bases, with 10 bases between them. The CDR3 here is CAITRESSYNEQFF. In nucleotides, the CDR3 is TGTGCCATCACCCGAGAGAGCTCCTACAATGAGCAGTTCTTC.

The rearrangement joins TRBV4-1 to TRBJ2-1; 11 nucleotides agree with TRBD2. The CDR3 consists of 16 residues. The ends lost 4 bases at V and 7 bases at J; junction bases unmatched: 9. The germline gives CDR1 MGHRA, CDR2 YSYEKL. As DNA, the CDR3 is TGCGCCAGCAGCCTTTTAGCGGGGGGGACCTGGAATGAGCAGTTCTTC. Protein product: CASSLLAGGTWNEQFF.

This clonotype was recorded a few times. The DNA for the CDR3 is TGTGCCAGCAGCTTGGGGTGGCAGGGGCGAGATACGCAGTATTTT. Translation gives CASSLGWQGRDTQYF. This chain connects TRBV7-9 to TRBJ2-3; D possibly corresponds to TRBD1 (6 bases). Germline V lookup: CDR1 SEHNR, CDR2 FQNEAQ (reference sequence). The CDR3 totals 15 residues. Trimming cost V 3 bases and J 5 bases, with 15 bases left between them.

This clonotype has a count of ten or more. As DNA, the CDR3 is TGCGCCAGCAGCTTCGACAGGTCCGGCTACACCTTC. Residues: CASSFDRSGYTF. The chain joins TRBV5-1 to TRBJ1-2; perhaps TRBD1 as D (6 bases). The CDR3 loop spans 12 amino acids. Germline-derived CDR1 and CDR2 are SGHRS and YFSETQ. Trimming left V 2 bases short and J 8 bases short, with 10 bases between.

In this sample, this clonotype turned up many times. This chain uses TRBV7-8 with TRBJ1-5, with 11 bases aligning to TRBD1. Germline CDR1 is SGHVS and CDR2 is FQNEAQ. CDR3 length: 15 amino acids. The V and J ends lost 1 base and 5 bases, in that order; junction bases with no gene match: 1. The CDR3 DNA reads TGTGCCAGCAGCTTAGGGGACAGGGGGGATCAGCCCCAGCATTTT. Amino acid sequence: CASSLGDRGDQPQHF.

This clonotype was picked up a small number of times. The genes are TRBV12-3 or TRBV12-4 and TRBJ2-7, with 7 bases aligning to TRBD1. There are 16 residues in the CDR3. Unmatched junction bases numbered 11, after V lost 6 bases and J lost 0 bases. CDR3 nucleotides: TGTGCCAGCAGCGCCAGACAGGGCCAGACCTCCTACGAGCAGTACTTC. It translates to CASSARQGQTSYEQYF.

This clonotype was observed many times. The genes are TRBV12-3 or TRBV12-4 and TRBJ1-5; a weak D match, TRBD1 (6 bases). V was shortened by 5 bases and J by 0 bases, with 11 bases between the two germline ends. CDR3 length equals 15 residues. The CDR3 DNA is TGTGCCAGCAGTCGTCAGGGGACTAGCAATCAGCCCCAGCATTTT. Protein: CASSRQGTSNQPQHF.

This chain links TRBV13 with TRBJ2-7, with 10 positions matching TRBD1. The CDR3 totals 16 residues. Germline loops: CDR1 PRHDT, CDR2 FYEKMQ (reference sequence). The J segment lost 3 bases and the V segment lost 3 bases, leaving 8 bases of the junction unmatched. The CDR3 bases are TGTGCCAGCAGCTTGCCACCGGGACAGGGGTACTACGAGCAGTACTTC. Its translation is CASSLPPGQGYYEQYF.

The chain combines TRBV19 with TRBJ2-1, with TRBD2 identical over 14 bases. With V trimmed by 6 bases and J by 7 bases, 5 bases remained unmatched. The CDR3 length is 15 residues. The germline V gene encodes CDR1 LNHDA and CDR2 SQIVND (reference sequence). In DNA form, the CDR3 reads TGTGCCAGTAGCGGGGGACTAGCGGGAGTTAATGAGCAGTTCTTC. It codes for CASSGGLAGVNEQFF. Full variable domain (outside the CDR3, taken from reference TRBV19 and TRBJ2-1): DGGITQSPKYLFRKEGQNVTLSCEQNLNHDAMYWYRQDPGQGLRLIYYSQIVNDFQKGDIAEGYSVSREKKESFPLTVTSAQKNPTAFYLCASSGGLAGVNEQFFGPGTRLTVL.

The sample holds a few counts of this clonotype. The V call is TRBV4-2, the J call TRBJ2-7, with D maybe TRBD2 (7 bases). This CDR3 has 15 amino acids. V gave up 4 bases and J gave up 2 bases, with 15 bases separating them. From germline, CDR1 is LGHNA and CDR2 YNFKEQ. CDR3 sequence: CASSLGGPDPYEQYF. Here the CDR3 DNA reads TGTGCCAGCAGCCTCGGGGGGCCGGACCCCTACGAGCAGTACTTC.

The V and J genes are TRBV10-2 and TRBJ1-5; no reliable D call. This CDR3 comprises 13 residues. The V gene lost 6 bases and the J gene lost 3 bases, with 9 bases spanning the gap. CDR1 and CDR2 (germline): WSHSY, SAAADI. CDR3 coding DNA: TGCGCCAGCAGCCTTGCGGTCAATCAGCCCCAGCATTTT. It yields the protein CASSLAVNQPQHF.

The chain links TRBV20-1 to TRBJ1-5, with D uncertain. V dropped 0 bases and J dropped 0 bases, with 9 bases sitting between them. CDR3 length: 15 residues. Germline values: CDR1 DFQATT, CDR2 SNEGSKA (reference sequence). The CDR3 coding sequence is TGCAGTGCTAGAGATGGGGTTTTTAGCAATCAGCCCCAGCATTTT. Protein: CSARDGVFSNQPQHF.

This clonotype appeared many times. The junction departs from germline at one end; a sequencing error may be responsible. This sequence joins TRBV7-3 and TRBJ2-6; a weak D match, TRBD2 (7 bases). The CDR3 has 16 amino acids. Germline V CDR1 and CDR2: SGHTA, FQGTGA. The CDR3 DNA reads TGTGCCAGCAGCTTATCGGGGGGCTCTTGGGCCAACGTCCTGACTTTC. It yields the protein CASSLSGGSWANVLTF.

The rearrangement uses TRBV12-3 or TRBV12-4 and TRBJ1-5; no clear D gene. V gave up 9 bases and J gave up 4 bases, with 13 bases separating them. The CDR3 runs to 13 residues. The CDR3 loop is CASGWGGNQPQHF. The DNA for the CDR3 is TGTGCCAGTGGGTGGGGAGGGAATCAGCCCCAGCATTTT.

Remarks on this clonotype: The junction departs from the called germline gene at one end, perhaps through a read error. CDR3 DNA: TGTGCCCGCAGTTTAATCGACAGCCCCTACGAGCAGTACTTC. It encodes CARSLIDSPYEQYF. The chain employs TRBV12-3 or TRBV12-4 and TRBJ2-7, with a possible D match to TRBD1 (5 bases). CDR3 size: 14 residues.

This chain joins TRBV5-4 and TRBJ2-5; D call uncertain. The CDR3 sequence is 14 residues long. Germline loops: CDR1 SGHNT, CDR2 YYREEE (reference sequence). Trimming removed 1 base from V and 0 bases from J, with 7 bases in between. Here the CDR3 DNA reads TGTGCCAGCAGCTTGATCGGGTACCAAGAGACCCAGTACTTC. This codes for CASSLIGYQETQYF.

This clonotype showed up just a few times. This chain joins TRBV19 and TRBJ1-3; tentative D call: TRBD1 (6 bases). The ends were cut back, 6 bases at V and 0 bases at J, with 12 bases in the middle. The CDR3 contains 15 residues. Germline-derived CDR1 and CDR2 are LNHDA and SQIVND (reference sequence). DNA of the CDR3: TGTGCCAGTAGCTCGACAGGCGCCTCTGGAAACACCATATATTTT. Protein product: CASSSTGASGNTIYF.

The chain has TRBV7-2 and TRBJ2-3; D is undetermined. CDR3 length equals 15 residues. V dropped 9 bases and J dropped 2 bases, with 18 bases sitting between them. From germline, CDR1 is SGHTA and CDR2 FQGNSA. The CDR3 reads CASSIVKGPTDTQYF. The CDR3 nucleotides are TGTGCCAGTTCAATTGTGAAAGGGCCCACAGATACGCAGTATTTT.